Presented here are 10 T cell receptor beta chains from one specimen sequenced in a study of shared clonotypes between healthy human individuals. Data came from immunoSEQ multiplex PCR; TCRdb stores just in-frame clones and leaves some out. The data hold some 2 million clones, with 95% observed a single time. Sequenced input: naive CD4+ T cells sorted from blood. The subset is: CD45RA+ positively selected. The origin of the receptors is a man aged 18-30 years in good health.

This rearrangement joins TRBV28 to TRBJ2-2; 7 bases match TRBD1. The J segment lost 13 bases and the V segment lost 4 bases, leaving 15 bases of the junction unmatched. Per the germline V gene, CDR1 is MDHEN and CDR2 is SYDVKM. The CDR3 sequence is 15 residues long. The CDR3: CASSSPGQSHITLFF. The CDR3 DNA follows: TGTGCCAGCAGTTCCCCGGGACAGAGCCATATAACGCTGTTTTTT.

This chain links TRBV2 with TRBJ2-6; 7 bases line up with TRBD1. Per the germline V gene, CDR1 is SNHLY and CDR2 is FYNNEI. With 5 bases clipped from V and 0 bases from J, the junction kept 7 bases outside the gene matches. This CDR3 contains 17 residues. CDR3 in DNA: TGTGCCAGCAGTTCCGGGACAGTCTTCTCTGGGGCCAACGTCCTGACTTTC. Translating gives CASSSGTVFSGANVLTF. Using reference TRBV2 and TRBJ2-6 for the parts outside the CDR3, the full variable domain is EPEVTQTPSHQVTQMGQEVILRCVPISNHLYFYWYRQILGQKVEFLVSFYNNEISEKSEIFDDQFSVERPDGSNFTLKIRSTKLEDSAMYFCASSSGTVFSGANVLTFGAGSRLTVL.

This clone showed up just once. The rearrangement uses TRBV10-1 and TRBJ2-6, with D possibly being TRBD2 (5 bases). Germline values: CDR1 WNHNN, CDR2 SYGVQD (reference sequence). The CDR3 contains 17 residues. Trimming removed 8 bases at V and 0 bases at J, with 17 bases between. CDR3 coding DNA: TGCGCCAGCTCCCCCGGGATCTCCGGCTCTGGGGCCAACGTCCTGACTTTC. Translating it yields CASSPGISGSGANVLTF.

The CDR3 DNA follows: TGTGCCAGCAGCTCGAACCGGAACACTGAAGCTTTCTTT. This translates into CASSSNRNTEAFF. V gene TRBV11-1 combines with J gene TRBJ1-1; D gene ambiguous. Germline values: CDR1 SGHAT, CDR2 FQDESV (reference sequence). The ends were cut back, 4 bases at V and 1 base at J, with 7 bases in the middle. CDR3 length equals 13 residues.

The chain employs TRBV11-2 and TRBJ2-5; TRBD2 might be the D (6 bases). Germline CDR1 SGHAT, CDR2 FQNNGV. Trimming took 5 bases from V and 5 from J, leaving 18 bases between them. The CDR3 has 15 amino acids. CDR3 sequence reads: CASSPTSGWLETQYF. The CDR3 DNA is TGTGCCAGCAGCCCGACCAGCGGGTGGCTGGAGACCCAGTACTTC.

This rearrangement joins TRBV7-2 to TRBJ2-4, with D unresolved. CDR1 SGHTA and CDR2 FQGNSA come from the germline V gene. This CDR3 has 11 residues. V dropped 5 bases and J dropped 8 bases, with 7 bases sitting between them. This CDR3 is CASSPSYIQYF. DNA for the CDR3: TGTGCCAGCAGCCCCTCGTACATTCAGTACTTC.

Comment on this clone: A much bigger clone sits one base away, suggesting this may be a read error. Other DNA sequences in this sample translate to the same CDR3. The chain combines TRBV28 with TRBJ2-7; the D call may be TRBD1 or TRBD2 (5 bases each). V lost 5 bases to trimming and J lost 4 bases, with 6 bases between them. The CDR3 is 11 amino acids. The germline gives CDR1 MDHEN, CDR2 SYDVKM. The CDR3 DNA reads TGTGCCAGCAGTGAGGGGTACGAGCAGTACTTC. Translation gives CASSEGYEQYF.

The V and J genes are TRBV11-2 and TRBJ2-7; D gene uncertain. V dropped 3 bases and J dropped 1 base, with 7 bases sitting between them. This CDR3 is 13 amino acids long. CDR1 SGHAT and CDR2 FQNNGV come from the germline V gene. CDR3 residues: CASSFDGSYEQYF. The CDR3 DNA follows: TGTGCCAGCAGCTTTGACGGATCCTACGAGCAGTACTTC.

A remark on this clone: One end of the junction varies from germline; a read error may be responsible. The chain links TRBV7-7 to TRBJ2-2; D ambiguous. The CDR3 runs 14 residues. Germline V gene data show CDR1 as SSHAT and CDR2 as FNYEAQ (reference sequence). CDR3 bases: TGTGCTAGCAGCCCCGCTGTTGGAACCGGGGAGCTGTTTTTT. Translation: CASSPAVGTGELFF.

J is TRBJ1-1 and V is TRBV7-2; D is ambiguous. This CDR3 comprises 14 residues. Germline V gene data show CDR1 as SGHTA and CDR2 as FQGNSA. V was cut by 2 bases and J by 0 bases, with 7 bases left in between. In nucleotides, the CDR3 is TGTGCCAGCAGCTTAAACGGGCTGAACACTGAAGCTTTCTTT. Its protein product is CASSLNGLNTEAFF.